The 16 T cell receptor beta chains given below trace back to one sample, sequenced in a study of technical replicates of blood from several donors. The protocol was immunoSEQ multiplex PCR, while the TCRdb copy is restricted to in-frame clones and leaves out a portion. The sample records just under 60,000 clones, 90% to 95% being singletons. Input material: PBMCs. The receptors were sampled from a human donor in good health. Some clones in this sample may be carry-over from other donors' samples.

The chain has TRBV19 and TRBJ2-1; perhaps TRBD2 as D (5 bases). Germline CDR1 reads LNHDA; CDR2 reads SQIVND (reference sequence). CDR3 length: 15 amino acids. V shed 3 bases and J shed 2 bases, with 11 bases lying between them. This CDR3 is CASSMREPAYNEQFF. CDR3 nucleotides: TGTGCCAGTAGTATGAGGGAGCCAGCCTACAATGAGCAGTTCTTC.

This sequence joins TRBV7-2 and TRBJ2-7, with 9 bases matching TRBD1. Germline CDR1 and CDR2: SGHTA and FQGNSA. The CDR3 spans 14 residues. Trimming removed 1 base from V and 7 bases from J; junction bases left unmatched: 5. CDR3 loop: CASSLDRGLGEQYF. The DNA for the CDR3 is TGTGCCAGCAGCTTAGACAGGGGGCTAGGTGAGCAGTACTTC. The variable domain in full, completed from reference TRBV7-2 and TRBJ2-7, reads GAGVSQSPSNKVTEKGKDVELRCDPISGHTALYWYRQSLGQGLEFLIYFQGNSAPDKSGLPSDRFSAERTGGSVSTLTIQRTQQEDSAVYLCASSLDRGLGEQYFGPGTRLTVT.

The chain carries TRBV23-1 and TRBJ2-3; D possibly corresponds to TRBD2 (5 bases). TRBV23-1 is labeled an ORF, and its function is uncertain. Trimming left V 6 bases short and J 5 bases short, with 15 bases between. This CDR3 has 14 amino acids. Here the CDR3 DNA reads TGCGCCAGCAGATTGCATGCGGCGGGAGATACGCAGTATTTT. Its protein product is CASRLHAAGDTQYF.

The rearrangement uses TRBV7-7 and TRBJ2-2; D might be TRBD1 (6 bases). In germline, CDR1 is SSHAT, CDR2 FNYEAQ (reference sequence). This CDR3 spans 15 amino acids. V was cut by 2 bases and J by 2 bases, with 9 bases left in between. As DNA, the CDR3 is TGTGCCAGCAGCTTACGGGACATTAACACCGGGGAGCTGTTTTTT. Translation gives CASSLRDINTGELFF. Combining the CDR3 with reference TRBV7-7 and TRBJ2-2 gives the whole variable domain GAGVSQSPRYKVTKRGQDVTLRCDPISSHATLYWYQQALGQGPEFLTYFNYEAQPDKSGLPSDRFSAERPEGSISTLTIQRTEQRDSAMYRCASSLRDINTGELFFGEGSRLTVL.

This sequence joins TRBV5-6 and TRBJ2-2, with 11 bases lining up with TRBD2. The J segment lost 6 bases and the V segment lost 4 bases, leaving 5 bases of the junction unmatched. Germline loops: CDR1 SGHDT, CDR2 YYEEEE. This CDR3 comprises 15 residues. The CDR3, as DNA: TGTGCCAGCAGCCCAACTAGCGGGGGATCCGGGGAGCTGTTTTTT. This encodes CASSPTSGGSGELFF.

V and J are TRBV29-1 and TRBJ1-4, with D perhaps matching TRBD1 (5 bases). Germline loops: CDR1 SQVTM, CDR2 ANQGSEA. There are 11 residues in the CDR3. The V and J ends lost 7 bases and 8 bases respectively, with 11 bases between them. The chain's CDR3 is CSGGHGEKLFF. CDR3 DNA: TGCAGCGGCGGACACGGCGAAAAACTGTTTTTT.

The rearrangement uses TRBV6-1 and TRBJ2-5, with TRBD2 identical over 8 bases. Germline CDR1 MNHNS, CDR2 SASEGT. The CDR3 runs 14 residues. V dropped 6 bases and J dropped 7; count of bases not matched to a gene: 10. CDR3 nucleotide sequence: TGTGCCAGCAGCCCCCGGGGGGGGCTAGGGACCCAGTACTTC. Its protein product is CASSPRGGLGTQYF.

This chain joins TRBV7-3 and TRBJ2-1, with D unclear. The CDR3 is 14 residues long. The germline V and J ends were trimmed by 1 base and 6 bases, with 10 bases remaining between them. Germline V gene lookup returns CDR1 SGHTA and CDR2 FQGTGA. The CDR3 region is CASSLIDNSNEQFF. For the CDR3, the DNA is TGTGCCAGCAGCTTAATTGATAACAGCAATGAGCAGTTCTTC.

This sequence joins TRBV6-6 and TRBJ2-7; D ambiguous. Between the trimmed V and J ends, which lost 5 bases and 3 bases, there was a span of 14 bases. The CDR3 totals 14 residues. Germline CDR1 MNHNY, CDR2 SVGAGI (reference sequence). This CDR3 is CASSQSSQNYEQYF. The CDR3 DNA is TGTGCCAGCAGTCAATCAAGTCAGAACTACGAGCAGTACTTC.

J is TRBJ1-1 and V is TRBV2; D unclear. V lost 0 bases to trimming and J lost 3 bases, with 11 bases between them. The CDR3 totals 15 residues. Germline CDR1 reads SNHLY; CDR2 reads FYNNEI. CDR3 region: CASSEAWAYDTEAFF. CDR3 coding DNA: TGTGCCAGCAGTGAAGCGTGGGCCTATGACACTGAAGCTTTCTTT.

The V and J genes are TRBV6-5 and TRBJ2-1; D gene uncertain. Trimming stripped 6 bases from V and 3 bases from J, with 9 bases between. Germline lookup yields CDR1 MNHEY and CDR2 SVGAGI. The CDR3 sequence is 13 residues long. The CDR3 DNA follows: TGTGCCAGCAGCCCGACTGGCTACAATGAGCAGTTCTTC. This sequence encodes CASSPTGYNEQFF.

The rearrangement uses TRBV18 and TRBJ1-1, with a possible D match to TRBD1 (5 bases). Trimming stripped 2 bases from V and 9 bases from J, with 13 bases between. The CDR3 is 13 residues long. In germline, CDR1 is KGHSH, CDR2 LQKENI. This CDR3 reads CASSPLGQGKAFF. CDR3 nucleotides: TGTGCCAGCTCACCATTGGGGCAGGGAAAAGCTTTCTTT.

The chain couples TRBV7-2 to TRBJ2-2, with D possibly TRBD2 on 5 matching bases. The germline CDR1 and CDR2 sequences are SGHTA and FQGNSA. This CDR3 has 16 residues. The ends were cut back, 0 bases at V and 1 base at J, with 9 bases in the middle. CDR3: CASSLAGGGNTGELFF. The CDR3 bases are TGTGCCAGCAGCTTAGCGGGCGGAGGGAACACCGGGGAGCTGTTTTTT.

This chain joins TRBV10-3 and TRBJ2-1; D not certain. From germline, CDR1 is ENHRY and CDR2 SYGVKD. The V and J ends lost 3 bases and 0 bases respectively, with 6 bases between them. This CDR3 is 14 amino acids long. CDR3 in DNA: TGTGCCATCAGTGATACGGGCTCCTACAATGAGCAGTTCTTC. Translating it yields CAISDTGSYNEQFF.

This clone was picked up one time. V usage is TRBV9 and J usage is TRBJ2-5; D not certain. The CDR3 totals 14 residues. Germline V lookup: CDR1 SGDLS, CDR2 YYNGEE. V was cut by 0 bases and J by 5 bases, with 11 bases left in between. CDR3 in DNA: TGTGCCAGCAGCGTAGCAGTGGGCGAGGAGACCCAGTACTTC. It yields the protein CASSVAVGEETQYF.

This chain's CDR3 is CAWSFREQFF. CDR3 in DNA: TGTGCCTGGAGTTTTCGTGAGCAGTTCTTC. This rearrangement joins TRBV30 to TRBJ2-1; D remains ambiguous. The ends were cut back, 2 bases at V and 9 bases at J, with 5 bases in the middle. This CDR3 contains 10 residues. The germline gives CDR1 GTSNPN, CDR2 SVGIG (reference sequence). The full variable domain, rest sourced from reference TRBV30 and TRBJ2-1, is SQTIHQWPATLVQPVGSPLSLECTVEGTSNPNLYWYRQAAGRGLQLLFYSVGIGQISSEVPQNLSASRPQDRQFILSSKKLLLSDSGFYLCAWSFREQFFGPGTRLTVL.